This entry describes one T cell receptor (beta chain). This entry comes from a study of Ad26.COV2.S vaccination and SARS-CoV-2 variants. V was trimmed by 2 bases and J by 5 bases, leaving 13 bases between them. The CDR3 is made up of 14 amino acids. Per germline, CDR1 SGDLS and CDR2 YYNGEE. Described treatment: roughly 20 received Ad26.COV2.S at low or high dose, single or two shots; a few received placebo; per-sample allocation not given. Sampling was done on day 63 after the first vaccine or placebo injection. Some clones are missing from TCRdb's copy, which holds only in-frame ones; the method was immunoSEQ multiplex PCR. The sample comprises about 350,000 clones, 88% of which are singletons, and 6.4% rests with the top ten.

The clonotype was recovered from a person aged 18 to 65 who received the Ad26.COV2.S COVID-19 vaccine or a placebo. Sequenced material: peripheral blood, taken in a trial of Ad26.COV2.S vaccine versus placebo. This sequence joins TRBV9 and TRBJ2-5; unclear D gene. CDR3 nucleotide sequence: TGTGCCAGCAGCGTCGCCCCACTCGGGGAGACCCAGTACTTC. This encodes CASSVAPLGETQYF.